This section outlines one T cell receptor beta chain sequence together with its context. This entry belongs to a study of CD8 T cells in Susac syndrome. The sequenced target, TCR beta, came from blood CD8+ and CD4+ T cells. TEMRA cells were enriched by FACS, and CD4+ and CD8+ T cells were negatively isolated. The RNA, 0.5 to 1 ug, was put through reverse transcription using random hexamers. The TCR beta CDR3 was amplified by immunoSEQ multiplex PCR across 54 Vbeta, 13 Jbeta. MiXCR was run by TCRdb on the immunoSEQ multiplex PCR reads, yielding one entry per CDR3 protein. The table has approximately 160,000 distinct CDR3 sequences, approximately 94% seen once. Trimming pared 0 bases from V and 5 bases from J, leaving 10 bases between. The CDR3 extends over 14 amino acids. Germline-derived CDR1 and CDR2 are MNHEY and SVGAGI.

The V gene is TRBV6-5, the J gene TRBJ2-5; a possible D gene is TRBD1 (6 bases). The origin of this receptor is a human donor with multiple sclerosis. The sample comprised CD4+ T cells from PBMCs. The CDR3 nucleotides read TGTGCCAGCAGTTACTCGTACAGGGTGGAGACCCAGTACTTC. Protein product: CASSYSYRVETQYF.